The next 15 T cell receptor beta chains were all read from a single sample in a study of blood T cell repertoires in COVID-19. This table comes from immunoSEQ multiplex PCR, and its TCRdb copy is limited to in-frame clones, with some not included. This table holds 85,000 to 95,000 clones, around 88% found once. Sequencing input: peripheral blood. Receptors were obtained from a human donor in a cohort sampled during active COVID-19.

The rearrangement joins TRBV19 to TRBJ2-2; 7 bases match TRBD2. After removal of 5 bases from V and 6 bases from J, the junction contained 9 bases not matched to a gene. The CDR3 is 15 amino acids. Germline CDR1 is LNHDA and CDR2 is SQIVND (reference sequence). CDR3 nucleotide sequence: TGTGCCAGTAGTCAAGCGTCGGGGGGATCCGGGGAGCTGTTTTTT. It specifies CASSQASGGSGELFF.

As for this clone: Within the sample, other DNA sequences also encode this same CDR3. The chain is built from TRBV4-3 and TRBJ1-5; tentative D call: TRBD1 (5 bases). Looked up from germline, CDR1 is LGHNA and CDR2 is YSLEER. This CDR3 is built from 16 residues. Trimming took 0 bases from V and 2 from J, leaving 11 bases between them. The CDR3 region is CASSQDLRGGNQPQHF. CDR3 nucleotides: TGCGCCAGCAGCCAAGATTTAAGGGGCGGCAATCAGCCCCAGCATTTT.

The rearrangement uses TRBV7-8 and TRBJ2-2; D is uncertain. The CDR3 consists of 12 residues. V gave up 5 bases and J gave up 5 bases, with 6 bases separating them. Germline values: CDR1 SGHVS, CDR2 FQNEAQ. The CDR3 is CASSPPTGELFF. CDR3 nucleotide sequence: TGTGCCAGCAGCCCCCCGACCGGGGAGCTGTTTTTT.

The rearrangement links TRBV28 to TRBJ2-1; D is unclear. V was pared by 2 bases and J by 7 bases, with 12 bases between. The germline gives CDR1 MDHEN, CDR2 SYDVKM. CDR3 length equals 14 residues. The CDR3 nucleotides are TGTGCCAGCAGTTTAGGCCTTCCGCTTAATGAGCAGTTCTTC. Residues: CASSLGLPLNEQFF.

The CDR3 loop is CASSPLAGDRHYEQFF. The CDR3 bases are TGTGCCAGCAGCCCCCTAGCGGGGGATCGGCACTATGAGCAGTTCTTC. The chain links TRBV9 to TRBJ2-1; 10 bases are a match to TRBD2. CDR3 length: 16 residues. With V trimmed by 4 bases and J by 8 bases, 12 bases remained unmatched. Germline lookup yields CDR1 SGDLS and CDR2 YYNGEE. Full variable domain (remainder filled in from reference TRBV9 and TRBJ2-1): DSGVTQTPKHLITATGQRVTLRCSPRSGDLSVYWYQQSLDQGLQFLIQYYNGEERAKGNILERFSAQQFPDLHSELNLSSLELGDSALYFCASSPLAGDRHYEQFFGPGTRLTVL.

V and J are TRBV19 and TRBJ2-7, with D possibly being TRBD2 (6 bases). V was shortened by 3 bases and J by 5 bases, with 14 bases between the two germline ends. This CDR3 is built from 14 residues. The germline gives CDR1 LNHDA, CDR2 SQIVND (reference sequence). This CDR3 reads CASSIGGIRDEQYF. Here the CDR3 DNA reads TGTGCCAGTAGTATTGGGGGGATCCGCGACGAGCAGTACTTC.

The gene calls are TRBV5-1 and TRBJ2-3; perhaps TRBD2 as D (7 bases). V dropped 2 bases and J dropped 0 bases, with 10 bases sitting between them. Germline V lookup: CDR1 SGHRS, CDR2 YFSETQ. This CDR3 is 15 amino acids long. CDR3 nucleotide sequence: TGCGCCAGCAGCTTTGGGGGGGCTAGCACAGATACGCAGTATTTT. Protein product: CASSFGGASTDTQYF.

This chain uses TRBV24-1 with TRBJ2-7; 7 bases line up with TRBD2. V lost 5 bases, J lost 9 bases, and 9 bases stayed unmatched. The CDR3 sequence is 13 residues long. Germline V gene data show CDR1 as KGHDR and CDR2 as SFDVKD. The CDR3, as DNA: TGTGCCACCAGTGCAGCGGGATTGACCCGGCAGTACTTC. Protein: CATSAAGLTRQYF.

The V call is TRBV7-9, the J call TRBJ2-1; 7 bases match TRBD2. V lost 2 bases to trimming and J lost 1 base; unmatched junction nucleotides: 11. In germline, CDR1 is SEHNR, CDR2 FQNEAQ (reference sequence). This CDR3 region has 18 residues. The CDR3 nucleotides are TGTGCCAGCAGCTTACCTTCAAAGGGAGGGAAATCCTACAATGAGCAGTTCTTC. This gives the protein CASSLPSKGGKSYNEQFF.

This clone was seen more than once but under ten times. This chain connects TRBV28 to TRBJ2-3; no clear D. Trimming took off 4 bases at V and 10 bases at J, with 6 bases between the two ends. Germline CDR1 MDHEN, CDR2 SYDVKM. The CDR3 has 10 residues. The CDR3 bases are TGTGCCAGCAGTTCAAATTCGCAGTATTTT. Translating it yields CASSSNSQYF.

The chain carries TRBV5-1 and TRBJ2-7, with 9 nucleotides matching TRBD2. Trimming took 4 bases from V and 4 from J; bases not matched to a gene: 6. CDR1 and CDR2 from the germline V gene are SGHRS and YFSETQ. This CDR3 has 14 residues. CDR3 protein: CASSSSGSGYEQYF. DNA of the CDR3: TGCGCCAGCAGCAGTAGCGGGAGTGGGTACGAGCAGTACTTC.

The chain couples TRBV7-2 to TRBJ2-5; TRBD2 matches at 8 bases. Losses at the gene ends were 1 base for V and 4 bases for J; bases not matched to a gene: 8. The CDR3 sequence is 16 residues long. The germline V gene encodes CDR1 SGHTA and CDR2 FQGNSA. In DNA, the CDR3 is TGTGCCAGCAGCTTAGACCAACGCCGGGGGGGAGAGACCCAGTACTTC. Translating it yields CASSLDQRRGGETQYF.

This clone was observed a few times. The chain links TRBV28 to TRBJ2-5; TRBD1 matches at 7 bases. Trimming cost V 8 bases and J 0 bases; bases outside gene matches: 6. The CDR3 has 14 amino acids. Germline V gene lookup returns CDR1 MDHEN and CDR2 SYDVKM. The CDR3 region has the DNA TGTGCCAGCTCGGGACAGCCGTACCAAGAGACCCAGTACTTC. Protein: CASSGQPYQETQYF.

This clone occurred many times. This chain uses TRBV7-9 with TRBJ1-1; TRBD1 aligns across 8 bases. The CDR3 has 15 amino acids. Germline-derived CDR1 and CDR2 are SEHNR and FQNEAQ (reference sequence). J was trimmed by 0 bases and V by 4 bases; bases with no gene match: 4. CDR3 in DNA: TGTGCCAGCAGCTCGTACAGGGGGATGAACACTGAAGCTTTCTTT. Its protein product is CASSSYRGMNTEAFF.

The chain recombines TRBV19 with TRBJ1-5; D is undetermined. V gave up 1 base and J gave up 5 bases, with 9 bases separating them. Germline V gives CDR1 LNHDA, CDR2 SQIVND (reference sequence). CDR3 length: 14 amino acids. CDR3 loop: CASSIATDYQPQHF. The CDR3, as DNA: TGTGCCAGTAGTATAGCCACAGATTATCAGCCCCAGCATTTT.